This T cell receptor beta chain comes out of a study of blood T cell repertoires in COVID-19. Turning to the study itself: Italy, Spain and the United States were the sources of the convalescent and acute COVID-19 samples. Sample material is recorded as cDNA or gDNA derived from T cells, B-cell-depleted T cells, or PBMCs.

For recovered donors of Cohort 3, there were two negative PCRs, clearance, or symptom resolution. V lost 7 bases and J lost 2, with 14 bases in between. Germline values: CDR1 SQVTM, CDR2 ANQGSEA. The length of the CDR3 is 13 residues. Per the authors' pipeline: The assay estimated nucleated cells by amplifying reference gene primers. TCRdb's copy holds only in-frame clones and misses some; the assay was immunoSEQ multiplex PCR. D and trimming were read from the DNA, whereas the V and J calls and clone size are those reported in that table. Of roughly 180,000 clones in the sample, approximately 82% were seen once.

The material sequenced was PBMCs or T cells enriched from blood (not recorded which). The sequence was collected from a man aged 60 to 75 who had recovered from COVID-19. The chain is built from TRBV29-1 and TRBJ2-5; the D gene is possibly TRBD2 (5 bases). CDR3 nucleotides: TGCAGCGCCGCCTACCGGGAACAAGAGACCCAGTACTTC. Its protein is CSAAYREQETQYF.